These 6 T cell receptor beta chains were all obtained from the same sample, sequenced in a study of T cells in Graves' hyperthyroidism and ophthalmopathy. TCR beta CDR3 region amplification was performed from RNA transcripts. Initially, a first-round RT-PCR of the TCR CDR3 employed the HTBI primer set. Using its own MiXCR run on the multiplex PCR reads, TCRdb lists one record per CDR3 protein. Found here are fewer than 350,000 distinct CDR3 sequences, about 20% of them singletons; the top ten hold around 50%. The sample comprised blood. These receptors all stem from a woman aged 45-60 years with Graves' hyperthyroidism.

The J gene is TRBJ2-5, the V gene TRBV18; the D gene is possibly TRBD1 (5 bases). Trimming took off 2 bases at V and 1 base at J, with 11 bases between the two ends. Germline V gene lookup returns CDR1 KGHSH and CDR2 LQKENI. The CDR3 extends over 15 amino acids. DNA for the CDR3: TGTGCCAGCTCACCAAATCAGGGTCCCCAAGAGACCCAGTACTTC. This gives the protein CASSPNQGPQETQYF. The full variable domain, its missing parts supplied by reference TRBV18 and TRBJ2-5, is NAGVMQNPRHLVRRRGQEARLRCSPMKGHSHVYWYRQLPEEGLKFMVYLQKENIIDESGMPKERFSAEFPKEGPSILRIQQVVRGDSAAYFCASSPNQGPQETQYFGPGTRLLVL.

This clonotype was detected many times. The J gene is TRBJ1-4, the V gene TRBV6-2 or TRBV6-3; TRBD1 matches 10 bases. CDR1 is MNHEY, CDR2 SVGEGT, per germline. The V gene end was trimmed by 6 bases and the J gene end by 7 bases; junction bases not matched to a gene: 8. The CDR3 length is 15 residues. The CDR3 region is CASSQMGQGTEKLFF. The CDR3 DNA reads TGTGCCAGCAGCCAGATGGGACAGGGGACTGAAAAACTGTTTTTT.

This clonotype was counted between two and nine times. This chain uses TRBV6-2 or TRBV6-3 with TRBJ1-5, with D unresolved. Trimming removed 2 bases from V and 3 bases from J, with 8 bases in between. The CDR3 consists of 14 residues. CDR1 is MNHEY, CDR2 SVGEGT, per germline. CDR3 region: CASSYGRHNQPQHF. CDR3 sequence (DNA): TGTGCCAGCAGTTACGGCAGGCACAATCAGCCCCAGCATTTT.

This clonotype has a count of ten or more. The CDR3 is CASSPSSWQLDMNTEAFF. Here the CDR3 DNA reads TGTGCCAGCAGCCCCAGCAGTTGGCAGTTAGATATGAACACTGAAGCTTTCTTT. V usage is TRBV11-2 and J usage is TRBJ1-1; D gene uncertain. Looked up from germline, CDR1 is SGHAT and CDR2 is FQNNGV. The V end lost 5 bases, the J end lost 0 bases, and 22 bases lay between the germline ends. This CDR3 is built from 18 residues.

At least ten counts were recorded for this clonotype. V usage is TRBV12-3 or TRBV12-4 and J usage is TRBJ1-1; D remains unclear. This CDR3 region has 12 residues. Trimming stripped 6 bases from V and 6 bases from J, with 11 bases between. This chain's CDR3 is CASSLELAEAFF. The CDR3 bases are TGTGCCAGCAGCCTGGAGTTAGCTGAAGCTTTCTTT.

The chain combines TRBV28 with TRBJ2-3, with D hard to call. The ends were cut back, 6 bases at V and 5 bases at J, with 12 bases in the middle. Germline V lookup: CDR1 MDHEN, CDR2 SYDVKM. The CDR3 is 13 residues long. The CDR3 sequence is CASSLGARDTQYF. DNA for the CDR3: TGTGCCAGCAGCCTAGGCGCCAGAGATACGCAGTATTTT.